The 15 T cell receptor beta chains in this list originate from one sample, sequenced in a study of cytomegalovirus exposure and HLA in healthy donors. PCR used 60 Vbeta primers and 13 Jbeta primers. Profiling relied on immunoSEQ multiplex PCR, and the TCRdb table lists in-frame clones only, not all of them. The data hold roughly 290,000 clones, with roughly 89% observed a single time. Sequenced sample: PBMCs. All receptors derive from a woman aged 18-29 years in good health and CMV-seronegative.

The rearrangement uses TRBV9 and TRBJ2-1; no reliable D call. Per germline, CDR1 SGDLS and CDR2 YYNGEE. The germline V and J ends were trimmed by 7 bases and 10 bases, with 15 bases remaining between them. The CDR3 sequence is 12 residues long. The CDR3 region has the DNA TGTGCCAGCGAGACCATGCTCGGGGAGCAGTTCTTC. Amino acids: CASETMLGEQFF.

As to this clone: A junction end diverges from the germline sequence, so it may reflect a read error. V usage is TRBV13 and J usage is TRBJ2-3, with D perhaps matching TRBD2 (7 bases). Germline-derived CDR1 and CDR2 are PRHDT and FYEKMQ (reference sequence). The length of the CDR3 is 11 residues. CDR3 sequence: CASSSKGGADF. As DNA, the CDR3 is TGTGCCAGCAGCTCGAAGGGGGGGGCGGATTTT. The full variable domain, rest sourced from reference TRBV13 and TRBJ2-3, is AAGVIQSPRHLIKEKRETATLKCYPIPRHDTVYWYQQGPGQDPQFLISFYEKMQSDKGSIPDRFSAQQFSDYHSELNMSSLELGDSALYFCASSSKGGADFGPGTRLTVL.

V is TRBV19 and J is TRBJ1-4; perhaps TRBD1 as D (5 bases). The CDR3 extends over 14 amino acids. Per the germline V gene, CDR1 is LNHDA and CDR2 is SQIVND (reference sequence). V was trimmed by 1 base and J by 5 bases, leaving 8 bases between them. The CDR3 loop is CASSIGYRNEKLFF. The CDR3 DNA is TGTGCCAGTAGTATAGGATACAGGAATGAAAAACTGTTTTTT.

The J gene is TRBJ1-1, the V gene TRBV7-9; 12 positions match TRBD1. Germline CDR1 is SEHNR and CDR2 is FQNEAQ (reference sequence). The CDR3 spans 16 residues. Trimming took 3 bases from V and 10 from J; bases not matched to a gene: 12. Written as DNA, the CDR3 is TGTGCCAGCAGCTTGGACCTCGGGACAGGGGGCAGGCGAGCTTTCTTT. The encoded protein is CASSLDLGTGGRRAFF.

This sequence joins TRBV2 and TRBJ1-3; no reliable D call. Trimming cost V 3 bases and J 0 bases, with 12 bases left between them. Germline-derived CDR1 and CDR2 are SNHLY and FYNNEI. This CDR3 has 16 residues. CDR3 loop: CASSDVTAGSGNTIYF. CDR3 bases: TGTGCCAGCAGTGATGTTACGGCGGGCTCTGGAAACACCATATATTTT.

The V gene is TRBV30, the J gene TRBJ1-4; 7 nucleotides match TRBD1. The germline V gene encodes CDR1 GTSNPN and CDR2 SVGIG (reference sequence). This CDR3 is built from 17 residues. With V trimmed by 3 bases and J by 5 bases, 15 bases remained unmatched. CDR3 in DNA: TGTGCCTGGAGAGTCGTGTCTGGACAGGTCAAAAATGAAAAACTGTTTTTT. Translated: CAWRVVSGQVKNEKLFF.

The rearrangement links TRBV7-2 to TRBJ2-2, with D uncertain. The CDR3 runs 14 residues. The germline CDR1 and CDR2 sequences are SGHTA and FQGNSA. The germline V and J ends were trimmed by 5 bases and 4 bases, with 11 bases remaining between them. CDR3 sequence reads: CASSLRRGTGELFF. The CDR3 nucleotides read TGTGCCAGCAGCCTACGGCGAGGCACCGGGGAGCTGTTTTTT.

This rearrangement joins TRBV5-1 to TRBJ1-4; possible D gene TRBD1, 6 bases. The CDR3 contains 16 residues. Germline loops: CDR1 SGHRS, CDR2 YFSETQ. Trimming shortened V by 0 bases and J by 10 bases, and 19 bases separated the two germline ends. The CDR3 bases are TGCGCCAGCAGCTTGGCCGGGACGGCCAGGGGTGGAAAACTGTTTTTT. Its protein is CASSLAGTARGGKLFF.

V usage is TRBV20-1 and J usage is TRBJ1-1, with D uncertain. This CDR3 has 9 amino acids. The V end lost 6 bases, the J end lost 6 bases, and 5 bases lay between the germline ends. The germline V gene encodes CDR1 DFQATT and CDR2 SNEGSKA (reference sequence). Here the CDR3 reads CSAEPEAFF. The CDR3 coding sequence is TGCAGTGCCGAGCCTGAAGCTTTCTTT.

This clone has a single count. The chain is built from TRBV7-3 and TRBJ2-3; no reliable D call. Trimming removed 1 base at V and 2 bases at J, with 13 bases between. Germline V lookup: CDR1 SGHTA, CDR2 FQGTGA. The CDR3 runs 16 residues. The CDR3 DNA reads as TGTGCCAGCAGCTTAAGGGCCGCCTCCCCCACAGATACGCAGTATTTT. Its protein is CASSLRAASPTDTQYF. Full variable domain (outside the CDR3, taken from reference TRBV7-3 and TRBJ2-3): GAGVSQTPSNKVTEKGKYVELRCDPISGHTALYWYRQSLGQGPEFLIYFQGTGAADDSGLPNDRFFAVRPEGSVSTLKIQRTERGDSAVYLCASSLRAASPTDTQYFGPGTRLTVL.

In this sample, this clone turned up once. The chain joins TRBV9 to TRBJ2-1; possibly TRBD2 for D (5 bases). The CDR3 extends over 15 amino acids. V lost 6 bases and J 4 bases, leaving 17 bases between the germline ends. CDR1 is SGDLS, CDR2 YYNGEE, per germline. CDR3 DNA: TGTGCCAGCAACTACGGCGGGCGATTTTACAATGAGCAGTTCTTC. Residues: CASNYGGRFYNEQFF.

The rearrangement links TRBV5-1 to TRBJ2-7; 9 nucleotides agree with TRBD2. CDR3 length equals 15 residues. V lost 5 bases, J lost 4 bases, and 10 bases stayed unmatched. Germline V gene data show CDR1 as SGHRS and CDR2 as YFSETQ. The DNA for the CDR3 is TGCGCCAGCAGTGTAGGGGCGGGGGGGCCTTACGAGCAGTACTTC. This encodes CASSVGAGGPYEQYF.

Only one count was recorded for this clone. The chain is built from TRBV9 and TRBJ1-4, with 7 bases identical to TRBD1. Unmatched junction bases numbered 9, after V lost 4 bases and J lost 6 bases. Germline assignment: CDR1 SGDLS and CDR2 YYNGEE. The CDR3 has 15 residues. The CDR3 here is CASSLDGTEDEKLFF. CDR3 DNA: TGTGCCAGCAGCCTAGACGGGACAGAGGATGAAAAACTGTTTTTT.

The chain couples TRBV14 to TRBJ2-7; no definite D call. The CDR3 is made up of 13 amino acids. CDR1 SGHDN and CDR2 FVKESK come from the germline V gene. The ends were cut back, 2 bases at V and 2 bases at J, with 7 bases in the middle. The CDR3 DNA reads as TGTGCCAGCAGCCAACCCCCGGCCTACGAGCAGTACTTC. This sequence encodes CASSQPPAYEQYF.

This chain joins TRBV5-1 and TRBJ2-3; 9 bases fit TRBD2. Germline CDR1 reads SGHRS; CDR2 reads YFSETQ. There are 17 residues in the CDR3. The V gene end was trimmed by 0 bases and the J gene end by 2 bases; junction bases not matched to a gene: 7. CDR3 region: CASSLVLAGALTDTQYF. CDR3 in DNA: TGCGCCAGCAGCTTGGTGTTAGCGGGGGCCCTCACAGATACGCAGTATTTT.